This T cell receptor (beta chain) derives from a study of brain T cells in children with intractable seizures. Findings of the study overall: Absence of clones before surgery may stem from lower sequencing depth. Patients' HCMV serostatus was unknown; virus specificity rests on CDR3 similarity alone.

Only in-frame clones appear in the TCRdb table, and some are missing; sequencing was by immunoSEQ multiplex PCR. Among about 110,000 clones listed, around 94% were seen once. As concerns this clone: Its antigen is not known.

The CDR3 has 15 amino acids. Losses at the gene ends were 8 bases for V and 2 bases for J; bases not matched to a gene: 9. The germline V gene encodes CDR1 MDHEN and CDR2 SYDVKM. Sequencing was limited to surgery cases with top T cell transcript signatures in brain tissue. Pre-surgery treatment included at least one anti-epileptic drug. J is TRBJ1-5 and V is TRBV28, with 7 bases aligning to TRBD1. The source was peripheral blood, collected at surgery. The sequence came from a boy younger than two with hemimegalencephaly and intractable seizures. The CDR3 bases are TGTGCCAGCGTGGAGGGGGCGCCCGGCAATCAGCCCCAGCATTTT. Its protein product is CASVEGAPGNQPQHF.